This T cell receptor beta chain derives from a study of blood T cell repertoires in COVID-19 (dated by TCRdb to 2020 to 2022). Background on the whole study: Collaborator samples came from the United States, Italy and Spain and covered acute and convalescent phases of COVID-19. The prospective study material was composed of cDNA or gDNA derived from T cells, B-cell-depleted T cells, or PBMCs. Subjects who had been exposed to COVID-19, were actively infected with it, or had recovered from it provided the deeply sampled blood TCRbeta repertoires that made up the dataset. The repertoires were made available in a free public database intended to serve as a resource for research on the immune response to SARS-CoV-2. The samples were drawn from the first 160 participants of the ongoing ImmuneRACE study and from over 950 subjects provided by 6 global collaborators. Sample metadata almost always included a de-identified subject ID, COVID-19 status, age in years and sex. Where available, HLA class I and class II types were taken from metadata supplied by the sample provider and were not determined by assay-based typing.

TCRbeta CDR3 regions were amplified from genomic DNA using the immunoSEQ Assay, a bias-controlled multiplex PCR. The paper's data handling went like this. Within the assay, amplification of reference gene primers was used to estimate how many nucleated cells each sample contained. To quantify the absolute abundance of each unique TCRbeta CDR3 rearrangement, sequence reads were collapsed and filtered. Productive Simpson clonality was computed per sample as the square root of Simpson's diversity index over productive rearrangements. TCRdb obtained this table from immuneACCESS and retained in-frame rearrangements with V and J assigned. These tables miss some clones; where compared with another copy, unresolved V genes account for less than half of the shortfall, and the remainder is unexplained. V, J and clone size derive from that table, while D and trimming were established from the DNA sequence. The sample yields 250,000 or so clones; 75% to 90% were counted once. In total, the top ten clones hold 2.5% to 3% of the sample.

Details on this clone: Its cognate antigen has yet to be identified. Base qualities are not at hand, and no much larger clone is one base apart.

Overall study outcomes, separate from this receptor: The quantity of clinical and demographic metadata differed by source and by participant and was supplied without curation.

Each collaborating institution followed its own protocols to collect whole blood in K2EDTA tubes. For TCRbeta analysis, collaborators shipped samples in one of three forms: frozen whole blood, isolated PBMCs, or DNA extracted from either of those sample types. Source material: peripheral blood. The clonotype comes from a woman younger than 45 with active or convalescent COVID-19.

This receptor carries the CDR3 CASSPPGQGAYGYTF. The sequenced DNA is TGTGCCAGCAGCCCTCCAGGACAGGGGGCCTATGGCTACACCTTC. The V and J segments used are TRBV7-6 and TRBJ1-2; TRBD1 agrees with 11 junctional bases. The CDR3 spans 15 residues, from the cysteine through the phenylalanine. The sequence is cut down to CDR3 DNA, 45 bases in frame from base 1. Looking up the germline V gene yields CDR1 SGHVS and CDR2 FNYEAQ. Trimming accounts for 5 bases at V and 4 bases at J, while the number of junction bases matched to no gene is 6.